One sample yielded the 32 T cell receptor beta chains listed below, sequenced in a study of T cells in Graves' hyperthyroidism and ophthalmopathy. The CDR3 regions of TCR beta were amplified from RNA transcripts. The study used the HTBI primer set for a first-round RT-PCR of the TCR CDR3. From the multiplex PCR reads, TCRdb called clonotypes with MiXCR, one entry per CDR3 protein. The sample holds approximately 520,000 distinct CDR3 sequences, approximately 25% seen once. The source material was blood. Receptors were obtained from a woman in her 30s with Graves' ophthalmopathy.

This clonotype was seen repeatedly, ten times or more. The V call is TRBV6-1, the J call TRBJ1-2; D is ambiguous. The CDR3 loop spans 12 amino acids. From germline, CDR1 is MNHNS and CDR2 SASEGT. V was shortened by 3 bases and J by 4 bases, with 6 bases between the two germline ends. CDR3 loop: CASSDQFYGYTF. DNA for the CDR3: TGTGCCAGCAGTGACCAATTCTATGGCTACACCTTC.

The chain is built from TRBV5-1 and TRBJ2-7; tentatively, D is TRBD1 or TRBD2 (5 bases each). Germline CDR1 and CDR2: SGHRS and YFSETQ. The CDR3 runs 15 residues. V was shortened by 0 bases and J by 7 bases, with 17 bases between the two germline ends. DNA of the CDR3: TGCGCCAGCAGCTTGGGGGCAGGGACCCCGGAAGAGCAGTACTTC. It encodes CASSLGAGTPEEQYF.

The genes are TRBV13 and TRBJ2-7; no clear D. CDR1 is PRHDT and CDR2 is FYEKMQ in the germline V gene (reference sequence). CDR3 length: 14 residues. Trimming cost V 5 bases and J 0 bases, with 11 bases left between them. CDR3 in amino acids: CASSHPQSSYEQYF. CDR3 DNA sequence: TGTGCCAGCAGCCACCCTCAAAGCTCCTACGAGCAGTACTTC.

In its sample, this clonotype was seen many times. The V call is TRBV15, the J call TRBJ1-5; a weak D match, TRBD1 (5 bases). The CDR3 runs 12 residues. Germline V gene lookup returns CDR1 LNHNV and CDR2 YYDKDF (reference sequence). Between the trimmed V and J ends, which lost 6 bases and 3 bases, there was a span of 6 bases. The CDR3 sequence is CATRTANQPQHF. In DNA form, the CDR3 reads TGTGCCACCAGGACAGCCAATCAGCCCCAGCATTTT.

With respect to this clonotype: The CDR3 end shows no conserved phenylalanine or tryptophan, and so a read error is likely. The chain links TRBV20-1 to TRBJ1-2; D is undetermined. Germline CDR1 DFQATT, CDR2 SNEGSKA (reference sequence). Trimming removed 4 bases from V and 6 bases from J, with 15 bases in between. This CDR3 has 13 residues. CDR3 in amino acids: CSATQAGRDGYTY. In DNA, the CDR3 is TGCAGTGCTACCCAAGCAGGCCGGGATGGCTACACCTAC.

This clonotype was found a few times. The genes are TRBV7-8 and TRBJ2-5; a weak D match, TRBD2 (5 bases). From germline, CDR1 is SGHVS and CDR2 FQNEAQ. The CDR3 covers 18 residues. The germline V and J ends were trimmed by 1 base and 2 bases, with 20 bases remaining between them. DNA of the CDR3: TGTGCCAGCAGCTTAGGCCCCTGGCGGGTGAATACTCAAGAGACCCAGTACTTC. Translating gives CASSLGPWRVNTQETQYF. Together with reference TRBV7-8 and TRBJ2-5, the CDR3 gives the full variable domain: GAGVSQSPRYKVAKRGQDVALRCDPISGHVSLFWYQQALGQGPEFLTYFQNEAQLDKSGLPSDRFFAERPEGSVSTLKIQRTQQEDSAVYLCASSLGPWRVNTQETQYFGPGTRLLVL.

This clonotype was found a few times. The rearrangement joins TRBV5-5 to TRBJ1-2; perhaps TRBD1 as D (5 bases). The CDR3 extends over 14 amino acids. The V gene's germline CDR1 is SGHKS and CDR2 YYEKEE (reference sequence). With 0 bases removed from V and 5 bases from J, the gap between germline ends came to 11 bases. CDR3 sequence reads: CASSLDLAGYGYTF. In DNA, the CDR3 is TGTGCCAGCAGCTTGGATCTGGCAGGGTATGGCTACACCTTC.

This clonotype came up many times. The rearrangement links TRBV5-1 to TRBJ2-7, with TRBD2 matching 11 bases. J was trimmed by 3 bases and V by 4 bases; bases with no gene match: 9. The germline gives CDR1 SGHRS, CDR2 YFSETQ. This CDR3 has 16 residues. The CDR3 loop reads CASSPDGLAGVYEQYF. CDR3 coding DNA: TGCGCCAGCAGCCCTGACGGACTAGCGGGCGTCTACGAGCAGTACTTC.

The CDR3 region is CASSPLATGYHEQYF. The CDR3 nucleotides read TGTGCCAGCAGTCCCCTAGCGACAGGGTACCACGAGCAGTACTTC. The V call is TRBV12-3 or TRBV12-4, the J call TRBJ2-7; D is perhaps TRBD1 (7 bases). The V gene lost 5 bases and the J gene lost 5 bases, with 19 bases spanning the gap. This CDR3 has 15 amino acids.

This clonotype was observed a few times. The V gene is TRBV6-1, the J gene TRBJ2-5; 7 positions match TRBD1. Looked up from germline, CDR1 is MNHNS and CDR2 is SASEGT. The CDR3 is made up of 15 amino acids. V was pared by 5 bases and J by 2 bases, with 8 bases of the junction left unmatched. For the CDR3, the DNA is TGTGCCAGCAGTCAACAGGGGTCGATTCAAGAGACCCAGTACTTC. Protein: CASSQQGSIQETQYF.

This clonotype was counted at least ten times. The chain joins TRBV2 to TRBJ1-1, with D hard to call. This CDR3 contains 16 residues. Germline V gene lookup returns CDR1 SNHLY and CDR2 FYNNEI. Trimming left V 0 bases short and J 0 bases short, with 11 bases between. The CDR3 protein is CASSEALNSMNTEAFF. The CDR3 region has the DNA TGTGCCAGCAGTGAAGCGCTTAACAGCATGAACACTGAAGCTTTCTTT.

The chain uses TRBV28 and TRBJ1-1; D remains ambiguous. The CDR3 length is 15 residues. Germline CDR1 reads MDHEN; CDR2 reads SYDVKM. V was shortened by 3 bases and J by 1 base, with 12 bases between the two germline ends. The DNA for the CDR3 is TGTGCCAGCAGTTTCAGTCCAAGGGCGAACACTGAAGCTTTCTTT. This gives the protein CASSFSPRANTEAFF. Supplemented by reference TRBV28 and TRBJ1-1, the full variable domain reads DVKVTQSSRYLVKRTGEKVFLECVQDMDHENMFWYRQDPGLGLRLIYFSYDVKMKEKGDIPEGYSVSREKKERFSLILESASTNQTSMYLCASSFSPRANTEAFFGQGTRLTVV.

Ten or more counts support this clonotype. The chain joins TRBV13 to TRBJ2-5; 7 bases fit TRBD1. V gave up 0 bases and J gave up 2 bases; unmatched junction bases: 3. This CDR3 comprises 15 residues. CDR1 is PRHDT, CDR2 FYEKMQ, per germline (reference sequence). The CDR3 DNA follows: TGTGCCAGCAGCTTAGGGGGGACAGTGCAAGAGACCCAGTACTTC. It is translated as CASSLGGTVQETQYF.

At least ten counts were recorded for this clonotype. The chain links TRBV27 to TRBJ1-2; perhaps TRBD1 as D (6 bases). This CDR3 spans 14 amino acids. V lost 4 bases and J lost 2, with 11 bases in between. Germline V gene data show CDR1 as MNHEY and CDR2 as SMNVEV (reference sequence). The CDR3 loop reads CASSSRDINYGYTF. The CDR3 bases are TGTGCCAGCAGTTCGCGGGACATAAACTATGGCTACACCTTC.

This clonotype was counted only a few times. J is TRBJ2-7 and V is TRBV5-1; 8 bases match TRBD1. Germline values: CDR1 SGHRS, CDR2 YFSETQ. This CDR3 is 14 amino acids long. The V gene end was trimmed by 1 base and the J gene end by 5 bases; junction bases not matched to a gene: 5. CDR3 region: CASSLHDRGNEQYF. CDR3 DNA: TGCGCCAGCAGCTTGCACGACAGGGGCAACGAGCAGTACTTC.

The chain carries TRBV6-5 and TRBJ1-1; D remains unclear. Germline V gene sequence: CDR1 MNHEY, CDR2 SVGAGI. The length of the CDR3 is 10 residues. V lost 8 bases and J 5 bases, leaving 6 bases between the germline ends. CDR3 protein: CASRQTEAFF. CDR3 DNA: TGTGCCAGCCGGCAGACTGAAGCTTTCTTT.

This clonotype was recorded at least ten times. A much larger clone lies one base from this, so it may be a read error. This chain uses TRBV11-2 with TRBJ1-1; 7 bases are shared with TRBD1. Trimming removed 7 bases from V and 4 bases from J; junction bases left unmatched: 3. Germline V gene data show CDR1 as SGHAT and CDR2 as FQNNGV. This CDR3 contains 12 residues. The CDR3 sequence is CASTDRVTEAFF. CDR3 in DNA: TGTGCCAGCACTGACAGGGTCACTGAAGCTTTCTTT.

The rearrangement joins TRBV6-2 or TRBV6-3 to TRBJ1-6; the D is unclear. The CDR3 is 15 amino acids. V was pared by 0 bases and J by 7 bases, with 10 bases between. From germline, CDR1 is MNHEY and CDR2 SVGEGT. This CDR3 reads CASSYSAGWNSPLHF. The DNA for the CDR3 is TGTGCCAGCAGTTACTCTGCGGGATGGAATTCACCCCTCCACTTT.

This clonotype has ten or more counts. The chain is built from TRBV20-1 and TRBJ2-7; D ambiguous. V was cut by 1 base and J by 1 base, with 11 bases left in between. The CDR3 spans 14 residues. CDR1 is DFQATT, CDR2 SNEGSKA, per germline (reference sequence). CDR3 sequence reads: CSARAWADSYEQYF. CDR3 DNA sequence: TGCAGTGCTAGAGCCTGGGCTGATTCCTACGAGCAGTACTTC.

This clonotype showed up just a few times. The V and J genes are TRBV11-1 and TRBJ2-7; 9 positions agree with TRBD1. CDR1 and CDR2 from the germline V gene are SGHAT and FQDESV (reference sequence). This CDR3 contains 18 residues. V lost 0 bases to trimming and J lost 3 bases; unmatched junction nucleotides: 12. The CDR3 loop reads CASSLAKSIRQGVYEQYF. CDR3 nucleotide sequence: TGTGCCAGCAGCTTAGCCAAATCGATTCGACAGGGGGTCTACGAGCAGTACTTC.

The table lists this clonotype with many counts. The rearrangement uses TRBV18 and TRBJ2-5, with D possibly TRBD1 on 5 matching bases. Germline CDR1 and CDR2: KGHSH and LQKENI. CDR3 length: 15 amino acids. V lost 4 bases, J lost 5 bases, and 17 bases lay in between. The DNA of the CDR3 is TGTGCCAGCTCACGACAGTTCGGAACTGGCGAGACCCAGTACTTC. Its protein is CASSRQFGTGETQYF.

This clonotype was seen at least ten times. CDR3 bases: TGTGCCAGCAGCGTCGAAGTGGGCGGGGAGCTGTTTTTT. It translates to CASSVEVGGELFF. This sequence joins TRBV7-3 and TRBJ2-2; D gene uncertain. In germline, CDR1 is SGHTA, CDR2 FQGTGA. The CDR3 runs 13 residues. The V end lost 5 bases, the J end lost 7 bases, and 11 bases lay between the germline ends.

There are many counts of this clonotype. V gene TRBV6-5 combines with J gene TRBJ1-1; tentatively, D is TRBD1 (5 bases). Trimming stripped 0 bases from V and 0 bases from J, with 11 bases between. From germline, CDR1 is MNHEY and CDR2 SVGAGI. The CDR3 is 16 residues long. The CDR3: CASSYSGGTVNTEAFF. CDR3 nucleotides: TGTGCCAGCAGTTACTCGGGGGGGACGGTGAACACTGAAGCTTTCTTT.

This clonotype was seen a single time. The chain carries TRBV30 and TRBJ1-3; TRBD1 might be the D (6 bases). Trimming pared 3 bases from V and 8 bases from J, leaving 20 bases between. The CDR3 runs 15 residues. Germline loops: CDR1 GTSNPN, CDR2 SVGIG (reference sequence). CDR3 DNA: TGTGCCTGGAGGAATGGACAGCGGACTCGGGACACCATATATTTT. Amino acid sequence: CAWRNGQRTRDTIYF.

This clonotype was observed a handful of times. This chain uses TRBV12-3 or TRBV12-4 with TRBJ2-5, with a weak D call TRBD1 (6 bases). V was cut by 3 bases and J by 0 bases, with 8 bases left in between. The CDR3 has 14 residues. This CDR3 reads CASSLDSHQETQYF. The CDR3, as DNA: TGTGCCAGCAGTTTGGACAGCCACCAAGAGACCCAGTACTTC.

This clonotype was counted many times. The CDR3 loop is CSATFGGGYGYTF. The DNA for the CDR3 is TGCAGTGCTACCTTTGGAGGGGGGTATGGCTACACCTTC. The chain has TRBV20-1 and TRBJ1-2, with a possible D match to TRBD1 (6 bases). The V end was cut by 4 bases, the J end by 5 bases, with 14 bases between. Germline values: CDR1 DFQATT, CDR2 SNEGSKA (reference sequence). The CDR3 covers 13 residues.

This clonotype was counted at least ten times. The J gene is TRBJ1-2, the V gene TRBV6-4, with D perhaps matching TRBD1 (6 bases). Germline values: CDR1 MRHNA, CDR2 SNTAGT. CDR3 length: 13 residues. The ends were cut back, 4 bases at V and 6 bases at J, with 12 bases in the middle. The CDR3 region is CASSATGYNGYTF. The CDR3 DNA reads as TGTGCCAGCAGTGCAACAGGGTACAATGGCTACACCTTC.

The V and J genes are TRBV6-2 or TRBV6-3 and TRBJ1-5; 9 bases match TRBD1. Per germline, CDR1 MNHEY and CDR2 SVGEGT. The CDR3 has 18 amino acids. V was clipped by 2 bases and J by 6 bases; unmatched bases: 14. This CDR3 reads CASSYPPRDRVTGQPQHF. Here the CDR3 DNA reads TGTGCCAGCAGTTACCCACCTCGGGACAGGGTAACGGGTCAGCCCCAGCATTTT.

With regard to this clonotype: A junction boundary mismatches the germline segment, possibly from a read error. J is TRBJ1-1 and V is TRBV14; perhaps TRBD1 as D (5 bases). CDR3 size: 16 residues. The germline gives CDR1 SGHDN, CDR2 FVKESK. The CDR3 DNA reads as TGTGCCAGCAGCCAAGGTAGGGGAAGGTGGGGCACTAAAGCTTTCTTT. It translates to CASSQGRGRWGTKAFF.

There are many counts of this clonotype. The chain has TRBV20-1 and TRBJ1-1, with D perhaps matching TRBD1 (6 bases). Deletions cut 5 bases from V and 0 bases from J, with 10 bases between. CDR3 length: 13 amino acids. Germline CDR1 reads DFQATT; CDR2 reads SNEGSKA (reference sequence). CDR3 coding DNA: TGCAGTGCTTTAAGGACAGTGAACACTGAAGCTTTCTTT. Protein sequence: CSALRTVNTEAFF.

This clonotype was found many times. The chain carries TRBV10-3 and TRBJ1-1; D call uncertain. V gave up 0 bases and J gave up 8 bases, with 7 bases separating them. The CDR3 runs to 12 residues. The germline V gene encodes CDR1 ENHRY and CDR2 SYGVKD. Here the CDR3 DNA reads TGTGCCATCAGTGAGTCCAGAGCCGAAGCTTTCTTT. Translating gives CAISESRAEAFF.

The CDR3 sequence is CSALTGGQETQYF. For the CDR3, the DNA is TGCAGTGCATTGACAGGGGGCCAAGAGACCCAGTACTTC. The J gene is TRBJ2-5, the V gene TRBV20-1, with 9 bases matching TRBD1. V was pared by 6 bases and J by 1 base, with 3 bases of the junction left unmatched. Looked up from germline, CDR1 is DFQATT and CDR2 is SNEGSKA (reference sequence). The length of the CDR3 is 13 residues.